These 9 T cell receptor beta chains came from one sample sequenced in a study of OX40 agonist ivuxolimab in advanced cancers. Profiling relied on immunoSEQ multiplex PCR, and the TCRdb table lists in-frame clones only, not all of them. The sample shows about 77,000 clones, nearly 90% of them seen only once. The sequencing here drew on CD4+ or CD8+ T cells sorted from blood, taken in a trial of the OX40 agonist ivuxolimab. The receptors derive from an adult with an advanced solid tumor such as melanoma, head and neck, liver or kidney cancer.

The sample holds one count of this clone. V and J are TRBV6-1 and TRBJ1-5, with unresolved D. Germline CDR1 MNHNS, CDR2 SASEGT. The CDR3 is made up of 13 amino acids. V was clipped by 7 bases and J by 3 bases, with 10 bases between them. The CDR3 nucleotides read TGTGCCAGCATCACAGTCCCCAATCAGCCCCAGCATTTT. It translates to CASITVPNQPQHF.

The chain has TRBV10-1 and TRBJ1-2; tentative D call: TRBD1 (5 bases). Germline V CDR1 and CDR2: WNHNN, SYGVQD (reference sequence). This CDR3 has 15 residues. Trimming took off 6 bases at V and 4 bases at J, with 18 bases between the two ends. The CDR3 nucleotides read TGCGCCAGCAGGCTCACGAGGGACCGGGGCTATGGCTACACCTTC. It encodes CASRLTRDRGYGYTF.

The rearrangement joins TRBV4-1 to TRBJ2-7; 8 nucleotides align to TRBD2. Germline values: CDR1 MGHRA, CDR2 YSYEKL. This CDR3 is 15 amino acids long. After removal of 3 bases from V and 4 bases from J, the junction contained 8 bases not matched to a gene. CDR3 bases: TGCGCCAGCAGCCAGGGACTAGGAGGACCTTACGAGCAGTACTTC. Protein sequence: CASSQGLGGPYEQYF.

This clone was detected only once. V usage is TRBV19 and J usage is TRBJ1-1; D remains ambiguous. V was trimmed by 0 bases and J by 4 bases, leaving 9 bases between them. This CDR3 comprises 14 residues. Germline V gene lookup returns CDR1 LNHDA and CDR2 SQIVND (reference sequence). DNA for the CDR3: TGTGCCAGTAGTATAGAAGGAGTGGGCACTGAAGCTTTCTTT. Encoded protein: CASSIEGVGTEAFF.

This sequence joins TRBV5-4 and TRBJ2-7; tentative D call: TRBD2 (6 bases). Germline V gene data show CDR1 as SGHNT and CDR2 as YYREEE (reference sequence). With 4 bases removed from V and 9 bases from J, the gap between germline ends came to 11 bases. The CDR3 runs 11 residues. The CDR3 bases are TGTGCCAGCAGCGCGGAGGGTAGGCAGTACTTC. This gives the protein CASSAEGRQYF.

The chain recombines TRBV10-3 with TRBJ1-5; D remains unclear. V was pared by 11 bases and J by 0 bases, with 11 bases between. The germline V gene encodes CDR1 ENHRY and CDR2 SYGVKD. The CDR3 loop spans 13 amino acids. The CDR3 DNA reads TGTGCCTCGAGCCCATATAGCAATCAGCCCCAGCATTTT. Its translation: CASSPYSNQPQHF.

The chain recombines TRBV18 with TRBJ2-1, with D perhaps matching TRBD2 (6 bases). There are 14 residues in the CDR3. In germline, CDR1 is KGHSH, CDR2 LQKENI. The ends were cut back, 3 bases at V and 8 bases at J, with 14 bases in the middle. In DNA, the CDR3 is TGTGCCAGCTCACCCCAACGGGGAGGAGATGAGCAGTTCTTC. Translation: CASSPQRGGDEQFF.

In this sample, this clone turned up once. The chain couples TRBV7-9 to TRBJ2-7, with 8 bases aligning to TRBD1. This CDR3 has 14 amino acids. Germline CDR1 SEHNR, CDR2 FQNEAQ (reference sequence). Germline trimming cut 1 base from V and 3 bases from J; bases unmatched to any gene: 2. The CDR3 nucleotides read TGTGCCAGCAGCTTAGGACAGGGGCTCTACGAGCAGTACTTC. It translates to CASSLGQGLYEQYF.

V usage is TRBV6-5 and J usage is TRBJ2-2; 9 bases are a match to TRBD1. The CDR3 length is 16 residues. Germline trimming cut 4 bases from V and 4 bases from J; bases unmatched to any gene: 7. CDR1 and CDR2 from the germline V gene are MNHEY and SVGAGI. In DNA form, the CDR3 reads TGTGCCAGCAGTTTCCGGGACAGGGAATCCACCGGGGAGCTGTTTTTT. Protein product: CASSFRDRESTGELFF.